The rows below give T cell receptor beta chains drawn from one sample of a study of blood T cells in healthy people across ages. TCRdb passed the 5' RACE reads through MiXCR, listing each CDR3 protein once. Of some 1.7 million distinct CDR3 sequences detected, 28% appear once; the ten largest clones hold over 7%. The sequencing sample was made of blood. The receptors stem from a woman aged 30 to 39 in good health. Both conserved end residues are part of each CDR3. A D gene is named only where the DNA matches it firmly. Clone size is shown for a subset of rows, as once, few, many or a class of expanded clone.

D	V	size	J	DNA	CDR3
TRBD2	TRBV6-4	NA	TRBJ2-3	TGTGCCAGCAGTGGGGGTAGCGGGAGGACAGATACGCAGTATTTT	CASSGGSGRTDTQYF
NA	TRBV3-1	many	TRBJ1-2	TGTGCCAGCAGCCAAGGCGGGGTGAAAGTTTATGGCTACACCTTC	CASSQGGVKVYGYTF
TRBD2	TRBV3-1	NA	TRBJ2-3	TGTGCCAGCAGCCAAATCGGGACTAGAATCGGGAATACGCAGTATTTT	CASSQIGTRIGNTQYF
NA	TRBV7-6	few	TRBJ2-7	TGTGTCAGCAGCTTAGCAGTGGCCTCCTACGAGCAGTACTTC	CVSSLAVASYEQYF
NA	TRBV20-1	NA	TRBJ2-1	TGCAGTGCTAGTAGCCGCAAGGAGCAGTTCTTC	CSASSRKEQFF
TRBD1	TRBV14	NA	TRBJ1-6	TGTGCCAGCAGCCACACAAGGGGGCGCAGGGGCTATAATTCACCCCTCCACTTT	CASSHTRGRRGYNSPLHF
NA	TRBV6-2/TRBV6-3	few	TRBJ1-6	TGTGCCAGTACGGATATCCTCTCCTATAATTCACCCCTCCACTTT	CASTDILSYNSPLHF
TRBD2	TRBV20-1	few	TRBJ2-3	TGCGGGGGGCGGGAGGGCCCTAGCACAGATACGCAGTATTTT	CGGREGPSTDTQYF
NA	TRBV6-1	NA	TRBJ1-4	TGTGCCAGCAGTGAAATTCTATGGACTAATGAAAAACTGTTTTTT	CASSEILWTNEKLFF
TRBD2	TRBV10-3	few	TRBJ2-3	TGTGCCATCAGCGGGACTAGCGGGGGGACTACGCAGTATTTT	CAISGTSGGTTQYF
NA	TRBV5-1	NA	TRBJ2-7	TGCGTCAGCAGCGGAGTGGCAGGACAGTCCTACGAGCAGTACTTC	CVSSGVAGQSYEQYF
NA	TRBV12-3/TRBV12-4	many	TRBJ2-3	TGTGCCAGCAGTCTGGGGCAGGGTAGGACAGATACGCAGTATTTT	CASSLGQGRTDTQYF
NA	TRBV20-1	few	TRBJ1-4	TGCAGTGCCCTTCTCAATGAAAAACTGTTTTTT	CSALLNEKLFF
NA	TRBV12-3/TRBV12-4	many	TRBJ1-2	TGTGCCAGCACCAGGAGGGGCGGGGATGGCTACACCTTC	CASTRRGGDGYTF
NA	TRBV4-1	few	TRBJ1-5	TGCGCCAGCAGCCAAAGGGCCCAGGGGCGTCAGCCCCAGCATTTT	CASSQRAQGRQPQHF
TRBD1	TRBV13	NA	TRBJ1-1	TGTGCCAGCAACTCTAGGGACAGAGAAGCTTTCTTT	CASNSRDREAFF
TRBD2	TRBV5-1	NA	TRBJ2-7	TGCGCCAGCAGCCGGGGTACCGCGGGAGGAAGGTACGAGCAGTACTTC	CASSRGTAGGRYEQYF
TRBD2	TRBV7-2	many	TRBJ2-1	TGTGCCACCCGACTAGCGGGGAGCTATGAGCAGTTCTTC	CATRLAGSYEQFF
NA	TRBV9	few	TRBJ2-3	TGTGCCAGCAGCGCCTCCGTCCGAGGTACGCAGTATTTT	CASSASVRGTQYF
TRBD1	TRBV11-2	NA	TRBJ2-2	TGTGCCAGCAGCCGGGACAGGGTAGCCGGGGAGCTGTTTTTT	CASSRDRVAGELFF
NA	TRBV10-3	few	TRBJ1-6	TGTGCCATCAGTGAGTCGACGACGGGGTATATCCTCCACTTT	CAISESTTGYILHF
NA	TRBV19	NA	TRBJ2-1	TGTGCCAGTACCGGTTTAGGGGATGAGCAGTTCTTC	CASTGLGDEQFF
NA	TRBV11-3	NA	TRBJ2-5	TGTGCCAGCAGCCGATTTTCGAGAGAGACCCAGTACTTC	CASSRFSRETQYF
NA	TRBV25-1	many	TRBJ2-1	TGTGCCAGCAGTGGACAGGAGCCAGGGTACAATGAGCAGTTCTTC	CASSGQEPGYNEQFF
TRBD2	TRBV6-6	NA	TRBJ2-2	TGTGCCAGCAGTTACGGCGGGGGGGCCCTCGGGGAGCTGTTTTTT	CASSYGGGALGELFF
NA	TRBV5-1	NA	TRBJ1-1	TGCGCCAGCAGCCACCCAATGAACACTGAAGCTTTCTTT	CASSHPMNTEAFF
NA	TRBV14	NA	TRBJ2-5	TGTGCCAGCAGCCCTCAACGGGTTGAGACCCAGTACTTC	CASSPQRVETQYF
NA	TRBV18	NA	TRBJ1-2	TGTGCCAGCTCACCAATTTTGGGGTCCCTAGAAGACTATGGCTACACCTTC	CASSPILGSLEDYGYTF
TRBD2	TRBV24-1	few	TRBJ2-1	TGTGCCACCAGTGATTCCCGGACTAGCGGGAATGAGCAGTTCTTC	CATSDSRTSGNEQFF
TRBD1	TRBV11-2	few	TRBJ1-1	TGTGCCAGCAGCCTCCTCACGGGACAGGGGGCTTCGGTTTCCACTGAAGCTTTCTTT	CASSLLTGQGASVSTEAFF
NA	TRBV12-3/TRBV12-4	few	TRBJ1-6	TGTGCCAGCACCCAAACCTCGGGGAATTCACCCCTCCACTTT	CASTQTSGNSPLHF
NA	TRBV12-3/TRBV12-4	few	TRBJ1-1	TGTGCCAGCACCTTCTCCCACGGAACTGAAGCTTTCTTT	CASTFSHGTEAFF
TRBD1	TRBV9	few	TRBJ2-3	TGTGCCAGCAGCGACAGACAGGGGGTTGGAGATACGCAGTATTTT	CASSDRQGVGDTQYF